Listed here is a single T cell receptor beta chain. This entry comes from a study of control samples from healthy donors and cancer patients. CDR3 size: 15 residues. J was trimmed by 3 bases and V by 0 bases; bases with no gene match: 4. Germline CDR1 LGHDT, CDR2 YNNKEL (reference sequence). Sequencing used immunoSEQ multiplex PCR; TCRdb keeps in-frame clones, though not all of them. The data hold 29,000 or so clones, with roughly 87% observed a single time. The chain carries TRBV3-1 (or the pseudogene TRBV3-2) and TRBJ2-7, with 8 bases that match TRBD2. This sequence originates from a female donor with melanoma. The sample was formalin-fixed, paraffin-embedded tissue. The CDR3 protein is CASSQDALAGYEQYF. The CDR3 DNA is TGTGCCAGCAGCCAAGATGCGCTAGCGGGCTACGAGCAGTACTTC.